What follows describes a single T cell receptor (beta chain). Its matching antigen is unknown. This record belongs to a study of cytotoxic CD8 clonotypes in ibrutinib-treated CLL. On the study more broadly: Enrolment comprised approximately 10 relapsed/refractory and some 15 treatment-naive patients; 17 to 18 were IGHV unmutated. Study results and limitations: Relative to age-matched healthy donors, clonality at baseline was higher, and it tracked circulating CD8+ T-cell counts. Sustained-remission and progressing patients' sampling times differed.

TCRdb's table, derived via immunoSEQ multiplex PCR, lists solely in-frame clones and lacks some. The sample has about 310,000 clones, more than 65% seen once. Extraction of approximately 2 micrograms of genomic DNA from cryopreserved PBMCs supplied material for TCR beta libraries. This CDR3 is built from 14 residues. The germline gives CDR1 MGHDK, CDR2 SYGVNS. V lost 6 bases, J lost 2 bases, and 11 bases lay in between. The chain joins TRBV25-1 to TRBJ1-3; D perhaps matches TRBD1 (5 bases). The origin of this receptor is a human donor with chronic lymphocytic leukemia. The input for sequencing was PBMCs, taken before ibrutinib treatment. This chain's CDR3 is CASRTKGAGNTIYF. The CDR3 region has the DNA TGTGCCAGCAGGACCAAAGGGGCTGGAAACACCATATATTTT.